Listed below are T cell receptor beta chains from one sample, sequenced in a study of monozygotic twins with inflammatory bowel disease. TCRdb re-called the 5' RACE reads; every CDR3 protein appears as one record, without DNA. The table lists approximately 420,000 distinct CDR3 sequences, with more than 2% in the top ten. Sequences were obtained from blood. The receptors come from a human donor with ulcerative colitis or Crohn's disease, or a healthy co-twin of an affected twin (not recorded which). Both conserved end residues are part of each CDR3.

J: TRBJ2-7; V: TRBV15; CDR3: CATSRDRGGIYEQYF
J: TRBJ2-2; V: TRBV7-3; CDR3: CASSLNAGLAGFTGELFF
J: TRBJ1-4; V: TRBV6-5; CDR3: CASSYSPTLNEKLFF
J: TRBJ2-2; V: TRBV7-2; CDR3: CASSLAAGAPGELFF
J: TRBJ2-7; V: TRBV20-1; CDR3: CSARDRHLDYEQYF
J: TRBJ2-1; V: TRBV27; CDR3: CASSSGRSNNEQFF
J: TRBJ1-6; V: TRBV12-3/TRBV12-4; CDR3: CASSFTGGTSPLHF
J: TRBJ2-1; V: TRBV5-6; CDR3: CASSFFPRVGVESYNEQFF
J: TRBJ2-1; V: TRBV7-7; CDR3: CASSPGLAGGNEQFF
J: TRBJ2-1; V: TRBV24-1; CDR3: CATSDAGTPYNEQFF
J: TRBJ2-7; V: TRBV7-2; CDR3: CASSHPLSSGRVYEQYF
J: TRBJ2-7; V: TRBV15; CDR3: CATSSDRGTSYEQYF
J: TRBJ1-2; V: TRBV20-1; CDR3: CSLSGQGGSSGYTF
J: TRBJ2-5; V: TRBV5-4; CDR3: CASSLEGAVRAQYF
J: TRBJ2-2; V: TRBV7-2; CDR3: CASHRYRRVSYTGELFF
J: TRBJ2-1; V: TRBV28; CDR3: CASSFLGLAGNNEQFF
J: TRBJ2-5; V: TRBV20-1; CDR3: CSASRVRGGHKETQYF
J: TRBJ1-3; V: TRBV28; CDR3: CASRLMTDSSGNTIYF
J: TRBJ1-1; V: TRBV5-1; CDR3: CASSPGRVAGGANTEAFF
J: TRBJ2-7; V: TRBV7-3; CDR3: CASSLGQELNF
J: TRBJ2-3; V: TRBV4-2; CDR3: CASSLRRGLGASTDTQYF
J: TRBJ2-5; V: TRBV28; CDR3: CASRATETQYF
J: TRBJ1-1; V: TRBV5-1; CDR3: CASSVQGMNTEAFF
J: TRBJ2-1; V: TRBV24-1; CDR3: CATSDERESYNEQFF
J: TRBJ1-1; V: TRBV12-3/TRBV12-4; CDR3: CASGLQGTTEAFF
J: TRBJ1-1; V: TRBV28; CDR3: CASSLGARLRTEAFF
J: TRBJ2-7; V: TRBV7-2; CDR3: CASSLAGVSSYEQYF
J: TRBJ1-2; V: TRBV2; CDR3: CATQAGVDGYTF
J: TRBJ2-1; V: TRBV27; CDR3: CASSKGGRSYNEQFF
J: TRBJ2-7; V: TRBV20-1; CDR3: CSASAGPREQYF
J: TRBJ2-1; V: TRBV5-1; CDR3: CASSPEAGGPSYNEQFF